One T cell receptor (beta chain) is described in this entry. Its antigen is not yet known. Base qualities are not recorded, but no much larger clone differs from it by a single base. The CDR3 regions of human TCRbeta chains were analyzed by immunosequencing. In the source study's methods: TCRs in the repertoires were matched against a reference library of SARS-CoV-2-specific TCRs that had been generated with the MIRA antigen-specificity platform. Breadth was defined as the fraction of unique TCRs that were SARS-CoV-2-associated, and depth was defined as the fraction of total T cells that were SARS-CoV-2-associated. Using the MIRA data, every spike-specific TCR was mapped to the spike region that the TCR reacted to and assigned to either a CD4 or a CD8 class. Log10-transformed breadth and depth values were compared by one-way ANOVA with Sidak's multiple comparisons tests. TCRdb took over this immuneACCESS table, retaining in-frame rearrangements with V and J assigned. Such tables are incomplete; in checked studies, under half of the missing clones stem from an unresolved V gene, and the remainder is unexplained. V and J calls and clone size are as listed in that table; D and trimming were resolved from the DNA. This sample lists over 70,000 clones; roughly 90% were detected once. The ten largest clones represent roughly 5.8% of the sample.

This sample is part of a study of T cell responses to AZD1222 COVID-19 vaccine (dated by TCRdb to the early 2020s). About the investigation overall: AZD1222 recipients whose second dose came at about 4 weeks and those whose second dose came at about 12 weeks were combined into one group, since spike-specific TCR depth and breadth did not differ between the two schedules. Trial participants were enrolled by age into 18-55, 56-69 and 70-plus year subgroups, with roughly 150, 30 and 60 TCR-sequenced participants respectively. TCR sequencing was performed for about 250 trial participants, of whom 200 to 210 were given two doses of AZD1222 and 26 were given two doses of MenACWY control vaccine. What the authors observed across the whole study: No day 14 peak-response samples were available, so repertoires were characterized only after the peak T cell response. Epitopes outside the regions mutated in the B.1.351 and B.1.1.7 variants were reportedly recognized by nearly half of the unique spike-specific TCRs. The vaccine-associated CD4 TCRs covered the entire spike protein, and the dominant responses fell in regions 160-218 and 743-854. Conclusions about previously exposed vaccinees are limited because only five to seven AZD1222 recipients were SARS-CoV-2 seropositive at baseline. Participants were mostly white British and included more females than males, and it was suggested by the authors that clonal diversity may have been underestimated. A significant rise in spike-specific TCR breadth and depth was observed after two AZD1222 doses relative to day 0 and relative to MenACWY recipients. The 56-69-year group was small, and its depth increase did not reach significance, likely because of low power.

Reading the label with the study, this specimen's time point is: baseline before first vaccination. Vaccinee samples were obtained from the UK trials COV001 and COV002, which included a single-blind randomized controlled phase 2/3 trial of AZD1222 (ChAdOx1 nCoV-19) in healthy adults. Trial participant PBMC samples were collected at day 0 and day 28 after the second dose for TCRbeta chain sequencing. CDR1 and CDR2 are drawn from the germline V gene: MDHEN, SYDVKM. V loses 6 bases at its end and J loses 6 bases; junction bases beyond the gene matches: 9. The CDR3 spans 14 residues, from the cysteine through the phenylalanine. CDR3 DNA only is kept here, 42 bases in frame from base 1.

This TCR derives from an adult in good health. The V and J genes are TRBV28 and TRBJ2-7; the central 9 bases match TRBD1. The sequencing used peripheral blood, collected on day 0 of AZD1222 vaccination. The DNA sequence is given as TGTGCCAGCAGCCCCGGGACAGGGATTCTCGAGCAGTACTTC. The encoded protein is CASSPGTGILEQYF.